This T cell receptor beta chain was sequenced in a study of CD8 T cells in Susac syndrome. The CDR3 runs to 15 residues. The V gene's germline CDR1 is SNHLY and CDR2 FYNNEI. Between the trimmed V and J ends, which lost 1 base and 5 bases, there was a span of 11 bases. After extraction with the RNeasy kit, about 0.45 to 1 ug of the RNA was reverse transcribed using random hexamers. An immunoSEQ multiplex PCR generated amplified TCR beta CDR3 products spanning 54 Vbeta and 13 Jbeta. TCRdb independently ran MiXCR on the immunoSEQ multiplex PCR reads; one entry per CDR3 protein. The repertoire consists of over 150,000 distinct CDR3 sequences, with more than 95% occurring once and the leading ten covering around 0.12%.

The sequenced sample consisted of CD4+ T cells from PBMCs. J is TRBJ2-2 and V is TRBV2; D unresolved. The TCR originated in a human donor with Susac syndrome. The CDR3: CASSEGVAVTGELFF. The CDR3 nucleotides read TGTGCCAGCAGTGAAGGAGTGGCTGTTACCGGGGAGCTGTTTTTT.